The 11 T cell receptor beta chains presented below share a single source sample, sequenced in a study of blood T cell repertoires in COVID-19. Assay used: immunoSEQ multiplex PCR; TCRdb lists only in-frame clones, some missing. This table has tens of thousands of clones, 88% appearing once. The sample was peripheral blood. The receptors shown here come from a human donor in a cohort sampled during active COVID-19.

In its sample, this clone was seen once. This chain uses TRBV5-4 with TRBJ1-4, with TRBD1 matching over 8 bases. Trimming took 3 bases from V and 3 from J; bases not matched to a gene: 4. CDR1 SGHNT and CDR2 YYREEE come from the germline V gene (reference sequence). There are 15 residues in the CDR3. Here the CDR3 reads CASSSSTGANEKLFF. DNA of the CDR3: TGTGCCAGCAGCTCCTCGACAGGGGCTAATGAAAAACTGTTTTTT.

This clone came up a few times. The chain links TRBV10-1 to TRBJ2-7; TRBD2 might be the D (6 bases). CDR3 length equals 13 residues. Germline assignment: CDR1 WNHNN and CDR2 SYGVQD (reference sequence). The germline V and J ends were trimmed by 4 bases and 2 bases, with 9 bases remaining between them. The chain's CDR3 is CASSAPGAYEQYF. The DNA for the CDR3 is TGCGCCAGCAGTGCCCCGGGGGCCTACGAGCAGTACTTC.

The CDR3 sequence is CASSPGRSFYGYTF. As DNA, the CDR3 is TGTGCCAGCAGTCCCGGGAGATCCTTCTATGGCTACACCTTC. The chain has TRBV28 and TRBJ1-2; D gene uncertain. This CDR3 contains 14 residues. V lost 5 bases and J 4 bases, leaving 14 bases between the germline ends. In germline, CDR1 is MDHEN, CDR2 SYDVKM.

The rearrangement links TRBV9 to TRBJ1-1; the D gene is possibly TRBD1 (6 bases). This CDR3 is 14 amino acids long. Germline V gene data show CDR1 as SGDLS and CDR2 as YYNGEE. V was trimmed by 4 bases and J by 1 base, leaving 11 bases between them. In DNA, the CDR3 is TGTGCCAGCAGCTCCCGGACAGAGAACACTGAAGCTTTCTTT. Amino acid sequence: CASSSRTENTEAFF.

This chain uses TRBV7-8 with TRBJ2-7, with 11 positions matching TRBD2. The CDR3 extends over 18 amino acids. Germline trimming cut 1 base from V and 0 bases from J; bases unmatched to any gene: 8. Germline V lookup: CDR1 SGHVS, CDR2 FQNEAQ. The CDR3 spells CASSLEASGGTTSYEQYF. In nucleotides, the CDR3 is TGTGCCAGCAGCTTAGAGGCTAGCGGGGGGACAACCTCCTACGAGCAGTACTTC.

Only a few counts were recorded for this clone. The chain recombines TRBV6-2 or TRBV6-3 with TRBJ2-3, with D hard to call. Germline V gene data show CDR1 as MNHEY and CDR2 as SVGEGT. The V end was cut by 6 bases, the J end by 6 bases, with 13 bases between. The CDR3 has 13 residues. The CDR3 reads CASSLSLGDTQYF. The CDR3 coding sequence is TGTGCCAGCAGCCTATCCCTCGGGGATACGCAGTATTTT.

This clone was detected once. This sequence joins TRBV5-1 and TRBJ2-3, with 9 positions matching TRBD1. V lost 4 bases, J lost 6 bases, and 9 bases stayed unmatched. CDR1 is SGHRS, CDR2 YFSETQ, per germline. The CDR3 is 15 amino acids. The CDR3 DNA is TGCGCCAGCAGCCTGACAGGGGGGTCTGGGGATACGCAGTATTTT. It specifies CASSLTGGSGDTQYF.

This clone was seen only once. The rearrangement joins TRBV20-1 to TRBJ2-1, with TRBD2 identical over 9 bases. The CDR3 is 15 residues long. Germline V gene sequence: CDR1 DFQATT, CDR2 SNEGSKA (reference sequence). V trimming: 3 bases; J trimming: 8 bases; junction bases outside the gene matches: 11. CDR3 DNA: TGCAGTGCTAGTATCGTGTCTAGCGGGGACGATGAGCAGTTCTTC. Its protein is CSASIVSSGDDEQFF.

The gene calls are TRBV6-5 and TRBJ1-6; D gene unclear. This CDR3 spans 15 amino acids. Germline values: CDR1 MNHEY, CDR2 SVGAGI. V was trimmed by 0 bases and J by 7 bases, leaving 10 bases between them. The CDR3, as DNA: TGTGCCAGCAGTTACTCGACGGGTGTCAATTCACCCCTCCACTTT. Its translation: CASSYSTGVNSPLHF.

The chain carries TRBV7-3 and TRBJ2-1; TRBD1 might be the D (7 bases). The CDR3 contains 15 residues. Germline CDR1 is SGHTA and CDR2 is FQGTGA. V lost 4 bases, J lost 9 bases, and 19 bases lay in between. Written as DNA, the CDR3 is TGTGCCAGCAGCTCTCAGGGAGGAGGGGGCCTTGAGCAGTTCTTC. Amino acid sequence: CASSSQGGGGLEQFF.

This clone was counted only a few times. The chain uses TRBV9 and TRBJ2-7, with TRBD1 matching 8 bases. CDR1 is SGDLS and CDR2 is YYNGEE in the germline V gene. After removal of 3 bases from V and 2 bases from J, the junction contained 4 bases not matched to a gene. This CDR3 comprises 14 residues. The CDR3 coding sequence is TGTGCCAGCAGCGGGACAGGGAGAACCTACGAGCAGTACTTC. Protein: CASSGTGRTYEQYF.